A selection of T cell receptor beta chains follows, all from one sample in a study of blood T cell repertoires in COVID-19. Clones were sequenced by immunoSEQ multiplex PCR, and TCRdb holds only the in-frame ones, with some missing. The repertoire includes more than 75,000 clones, more than 70% of them detected once, and about 2.5% sits in the top ten. Sequencing input: peripheral blood. Receptors originate from a man aged 45-65 years with acute or convalescent COVID-19. Each CDR3 is given with its conserved first and last residue. A D gene is named only where the DNA matches it firmly. The size of a clone is reported for some rows only, either as once, few or many, or as a class for expanded clones.

v_call	d_call	clone_size	j_call	cdr3_nt	cdr3_aa
TRBV28	TRBD1	.	TRBJ1-2	TGTGCCAGCAGCCCACCTGCCAGGGGGGGCTACACCTTC	CASSPPARGGYTF
TRBV4-2	TRBD2	.	TRBJ2-7	TGTGCCAGCAGCCCTACTAGCGGGAGGGCCGGACAGTACTTC	CASSPTSGRAGQYF
TRBV2	TRBD1	.	TRBJ2-5	TGTGCCAGCGGAGGACAGGTTGGTCAAGAGACCCAGTACTTC	CASGGQVGQETQYF
TRBV7-9	.	once	TRBJ2-2	TGTGCCAGCAGCTCTACCCTGGGGAGCACCGGGGAGCTGTTTTTT	CASSSTLGSTGELFF
TRBV9	TRBD1	.	TRBJ1-6	TGTGCCAGCAGCCCGGGACAGGGGGAATCACCCCTCCACTTT	CASSPGQGESPLHF
TRBV3-1/TRBV3-2	.	.	TRBJ2-3	TGTGCCAGCAGCCAAGCTCGCGGGGGCACAGATACGCAGTATTTT	CASSQARGGTDTQYF
TRBV7-2	TRBD1	.	TRBJ2-2	TGTGCCAGCAGCCCACCCGGGGGACAGGGGGCGTCGGAGCTGTTTTTT	CASSPPGGQGASELFF
TRBV19	.	.	TRBJ1-3	TGTGCCAGTAGTATGGGAGCCGGAAACACCATATATTTT	CASSMGAGNTIYF
TRBV9	TRBD2	.	TRBJ2-2	TGTGCCAGCAGCGTAGGGCTAGCGGGGGCCGGGGAGCTGTTTTTT	CASSVGLAGAGELFF
TRBV4-1	.	.	TRBJ1-2	TGCGCCAGCAGCCAACGGGGGGCGGTTGGTGGCTACACCTTC	CASSQRGAVGGYTF
TRBV28	.	.	TRBJ2-5	TGTGCCAGCAGTTTGAAGACAGATTTCCAAGAGACCCAGTACTTC	CASSLKTDFQETQYF
TRBV5-1	TRBD2	.	TRBJ2-1	TGCGCCAGCAGCTCTAGCGGGGGGTTATACAATGAGCAGTTCTTC	CASSSSGGLYNEQFF
TRBV11-1	.	few	TRBJ1-1	TGTGCCAGCAGCTTAATGGGGGGTAACACTGAAGCTTTCTTT	CASSLMGGNTEAFF
TRBV3-1/TRBV3-2	TRBD2	.	TRBJ2-2	TGTGCCAGCAGCTCCGGGACTAGCGGGAGGGCCGGGAACACCGGGGAGCTGTTTTTT	CASSSGTSGRAGNTGELFF
TRBV12-5	TRBD1	.	TRBJ1-2	TGTGCTACAGGGGGTTTTAACTATGGCTACACCTTC	CATGGFNYGYTF
TRBV11-2	.	.	TRBJ2-3	TGTGCCAGCAGCCCGGTTGGGAGGGAGGGGGGTACGCAGTATTTT	CASSPVGREGGTQYF
TRBV9	TRBD2	.	TRBJ2-2	TGTGCCAGCAGCACACGGACTAGCGGGAGGACCGGGGAGCTGTTTTTT	CASSTRTSGRTGELFF
TRBV4-1	TRBD2	.	TRBJ2-3	TGCGCCAGCAGCCAAGAAGCGGGGGGGTTGGCCACAGATACGCAGTATTTT	CASSQEAGGLATDTQYF
TRBV7-9	.	.	TRBJ2-5	TGTGCCAGCAGCCGCCCGGGGGAGGGGGTACGGGAGACCCAGTACTTC	CASSRPGEGVRETQYF
TRBV3-1/TRBV3-2	TRBD2	.	TRBJ2-1	TGTGCCAGCAGCCAAGAGGTAACTAGCGGGAGGCGGGATGAGCAGTTCTTC	CASSQEVTSGRRDEQFF
TRBV6-5	.	.	TRBJ2-5	TGTGCCAGCAGTATAACGGGGGTAAGCGGAGAGACCCAGTACTTC	CASSITGVSGETQYF
TRBV6-5	.	.	TRBJ2-2	TGTGCCAGCAAGCGGACGTTGGTCGGGGAGCTGTTTTTT	CASKRTLVGELFF
TRBV24-1	TRBD1	.	TRBJ1-2	TGTGCCACCAGTTCTAGACAGGGGGCGAGCGGCTACACCTTC	CATSSRQGASGYTF
TRBV12-3/TRBV12-4	.	.	TRBJ1-5	TGTGCCAGCAGTTCACAGGGTTATCAGCCCCAGCATTTT	CASSSQGYQPQHF
TRBV4-3	.	.	TRBJ2-5	TGCGCCAGCAGCCAAGATATAGTTGGAGAGACCCAGTACTTC	CASSQDIVGETQYF
TRBV10-2	TRBD2	.	TRBJ2-1	TGCGCCAGCAGTGAGCTAGCGGTCTCCAATGAGCAGTTCTTC	CASSELAVSNEQFF
TRBV7-9	.	once	TRBJ2-1	TGTGCCAGCAGCTTAGGGGCCGGGACTGGAAATGAGCAGTTCTTC	CASSLGAGTGNEQFF
TRBV4-1	TRBD2	.	TRBJ2-3	TGCGCCAGCAGCCCTACTAGCGGGAGGAGCACAGATACGCAGTATTTT	CASSPTSGRSTDTQYF
TRBV27	.	.	TRBJ1-1	TGTGCCAGCAGTCCACAGGGAGAGAACACTGAAGCTTTCTTT	CASSPQGENTEAFF
TRBV7-8	TRBD1	.	TRBJ1-5	TGTGCCAGCAGCCCAGGGGCAGGACAGGCTAATCAGCCCCAGCATTTT	CASSPGAGQANQPQHF
TRBV27	TRBD1	.	TRBJ2-5	TGTGCCAGCAACCCCGGGACAGGGACGGGGACCCAGTACTTC	CASNPGTGTGTQYF